Listed below are T cell receptor beta chains from one sample, sequenced in a study of shared clonotypes between healthy human individuals. This table comes from immunoSEQ multiplex PCR, and its TCRdb copy is limited to in-frame clones, with some not included. The sample carries 550,000 to 800,000 clones, 90% recorded once. Input material: memory CD8+ T cells from PBMCs. The receptors derive from a man between 18 and 35 years old in good health. Some clones in this sample may be carry-over from other donors' samples. Each CDR3 is given with its conserved first and last residue. D genes are given only for firm matches. Size tells how often a clone was seen (once, few, many) or the class of an expanded clone, and some rows leave it out.

v_gene,abundance,j_gene,d_gene,CDR3nt,CDR3aa
TRBV29-1,.,TRBJ1-2,.,TGCAGCGTTGGAATGAGTCTCAACTATGGCTACACCTTC,CSVGMSLNYGYTF
TRBV10-3,.,TRBJ1-2,.,TGTGCCATCAGTGAGTCGTGGGGGGACAACTATGGCTACACCTTC,CAISESWGDNYGYTF
TRBV11-2,.,TRBJ2-1,.,TGTGCCAGCAGCTTAGAGAGTAGGCTTAGCAATGAGCAGTTCTTC,CASSLESRLSNEQFF
TRBV2,.,TRBJ1-1,.,TGTGCCAGCAGACCGTGGGGGGACACTGAAGCTTTCTTT,CASRPWGDTEAFF
TRBV29-1,.,TRBJ2-1,.,TGCAGCGGATGCGAGAGAGACAATGAGCAGTTCTTC,CSGCERDNEQFF
TRBV29-1,.,TRBJ2-7,TRBD1,TGCAGTGCTAGGGACAGGAGATCCTACGAGCAGTACTTC,CSARDRRSYEQYF
TRBV9,.,TRBJ1-5,.,TGTGCCAGCAGCGTAGGGGGTAACAATCAGCCCCAGCATTTT,CASSVGGNNQPQHF
TRBV4-3,once,TRBJ1-5,TRBD1,TGCGCCAGCAGCCATCGACAGGGGAGAAATCAGCCCCAGCATTTT,CASSHRQGRNQPQHF
TRBV19,.,TRBJ1-5,TRBD1,TGTGCCAGTAGCTCGACAGGGTATAGCAATCAGCCCCAGCATTTT,CASSSTGYSNQPQHF
TRBV28,.,TRBJ1-3,.,TGTGCCAGCAGTCCATGGTCGGAAGGATACACCATATATTTT,CASSPWSEGYTIYF
TRBV9,.,TRBJ2-7,TRBD1,TGTGCCAGCAGCGTAGGACAGGGGGCACCTTCCTACGAGCAGTACTTC,CASSVGQGAPSYEQYF
TRBV27,.,TRBJ2-1,.,TGTGCCAGCAGTTTATCGGCATTTTCCTACAATGAGCAGTTCTTC,CASSLSAFSYNEQFF
TRBV27,.,TRBJ2-1,.,TGTGCCAGCAGTTTTATTAACACCTTCAATGAGCAGTTCTTC,CASSFINTFNEQFF
TRBV7-9,.,TRBJ1-1,.,TGTGCCAGCAGCTTAGGCCGACAGCCGAACACTGAAGCTTTCTTT,CASSLGRQPNTEAFF
TRBV19,.,TRBJ2-7,.,TGTGCCAGTAGTACCCGGGACGGATACTCCTACGAGCAGTACTTC,CASSTRDGYSYEQYF
TRBV29-1,.,TRBJ2-7,.,TGCAGCGTTGACGTTCCAGGGGACGAGCAGTACTTC,CSVDVPGDEQYF
TRBV29-1,once,TRBJ2-1,TRBD1,TGCAGCGTTGAAGATCCCCGGGACAGGTCCTACAATGAGCAGTTCTTC,CSVEDPRDRSYNEQFF
TRBV28,.,TRBJ2-3,.,TGTGCCAGCAACCGGATTAGAGGCGATACGCAGTATTTT,CASNRIRGDTQYF
TRBV19,.,TRBJ1-5,.,TGTGCCAGTAGCCTAGGACAGAGGGGCAATCAGCCCCAGCATTTT,CASSLGQRGNQPQHF
TRBV5-5,.,TRBJ1-2,TRBD1,TGTGCCAGCAGCTTGCGGACAGGGTCGGCGGGGAACTATGGCTACACCTTC,CASSLRTGSAGNYGYTF
TRBV5-5,.,TRBJ2-2,.,TGTGCCAGCAGCTGGGACATTCGCACCCAGATATACACCGGGGAGCTGTTTTTT,CASSWDIRTQIYTGELFF
TRBV19,.,TRBJ1-2,.,TGTGCCAGTCGAACCGGCAGCGATGGCTACACCTTC,CASRTGSDGYTF
TRBV9,.,TRBJ1-4,TRBD1,TGTGCCAGCAGCGTGGACAGGGGGCAGATAGAAAAACTGTTTTTT,CASSVDRGQIEKLFF
TRBV7-9,.,TRBJ1-2,.,TGTGCCAGCACTTCGGGAATCTATGGCTACACCTTC,CASTSGIYGYTF
TRBV28,.,TRBJ2-5,.,TGTGCCAGCAGCTACCACTTTCCTTACAATGAGACCCAGTACTTC,CASSYHFPYNETQYF
TRBV11-2,.,TRBJ2-3,.,TGTGCCAGCAGCCCCGGAGTTCGCACAGATACGCAGTATTTT,CASSPGVRTDTQYF
TRBV7-6,.,TRBJ2-3,TRBD1,TGTGCCAGCAGCTTAGAATGGACAGGGGTGAAACATACGCAGTATTTT,CASSLEWTGVKHTQYF
TRBV9,.,TRBJ2-7,.,TGTGCCAGCAGCGTAGGGGAGGTTGGAACGTTCTACGAGCAGTACTTC,CASSVGEVGTFYEQYF
TRBV4-3,.,TRBJ2-2,.,TGCGCCAGCAGCCAAGATCATGAGCCCGGGGAGCTGTTTTTT,CASSQDHEPGELFF
TRBV28,.,TRBJ2-7,.,TGTGCCAGCAGTACACCCTTACTAGACGTAAACTACGAGCAGTACTTC,CASSTPLLDVNYEQYF
TRBV4-3,.,TRBJ2-3,.,TGCGCCAGCAGCCAAGACGGCACAGATACGCAGTATTTT,CASSQDGTDTQYF
TRBV27,once,TRBJ2-4,.,TGTGCCAGCGGAACCGTCAGTAAAAACATTCAGTACTTC,CASGTVSKNIQYF
TRBV10-3,.,TRBJ2-1,.,TGTGCCATCAGTGAGGGGGGCTCCTACAATGAGCAGTTCTTC,CAISEGGSYNEQFF
TRBV6-1,few,TRBJ2-7,.,TGTGCCAGCAGTGAAGGGTACAGGGACCCCCAGTACTTC,CASSEGYRDPQYF
TRBV4-1,.,TRBJ2-5,TRBD1,TGCGCCAGCAGCCCCGGGACAGGGGGGTACCAAGAGACCCAGTACTTC,CASSPGTGGYQETQYF
TRBV29-1,once,TRBJ1-5,TRBD1,TGCAGCGTTGAGAGGACCGGGACAGGGATTAGCAGGCCCCAGCATTTT,CSVERTGTGISRPQHF
TRBV28,.,TRBJ1-3,.,TGTGCCAGCAGTTCCTTGAGAGGGGAAAACACCATATATTTT,CASSSLRGENTIYF
TRBV25-1,.,TRBJ2-2,TRBD2,TGTGCCAGCAGTCGGGACTACGCGAACACCGGGGAGCTGTTTTTT,CASSRDYANTGELFF
TRBV28,.,TRBJ1-5,TRBD1,TGTGCCAGCAGAATGTCCGGGACAGAGAATCAGCCCCAGCATTTT,CASRMSGTENQPQHF
TRBV4-1,.,TRBJ2-6,.,TGCGCCAGCAGCCAAGATGCCTCCGGCTCTGGGGCCAACGTCCTGACTTTC,CASSQDASGSGANVLTF